One sample yielded the 18 T cell receptor beta chains listed below, sequenced in a study of blood T cell repertoires in COVID-19. The data were produced by immunoSEQ multiplex PCR, yet TCRdb's version contains in-frame clones alone and is incomplete. The sample has over 25,000 clones; approximately 85% are singletons. The source material was peripheral blood. These receptors came from a human donor in a cohort sampled during active COVID-19.

The CDR3, as DNA: TGTGCCAGCAGTCCTGGACTAGCGGGAAGGTGGTTCTTC. Encoded protein: CASSPGLAGRWFF. The gene calls are TRBV2 and TRBJ2-1; 12 positions agree with TRBD2. After removal of 5 bases from V and 15 bases from J, the junction contained 8 bases not matched to a gene. Germline lookup yields CDR1 SNHLY and CDR2 FYNNEI. The CDR3 length is 13 residues. The full variable domain, completed using reference TRBV2 and TRBJ2-1, is EPEVTQTPSHQVTQMGQEVILRCVPISNHLYFYWYRQILGQKVEFLVSFYNNEISEKSEIFDDQFSVERPDGSNFTLKIRSTKLEDSAMYFCASSPGLAGRWFFGPGTRLTVL.

There are a few counts of this clone. The genes are TRBV28 and TRBJ2-7; 7 bases match TRBD1. The CDR3 is 14 residues long. V lost 8 bases and J lost 5; bases outside the gene matches: 12. Per the germline V gene, CDR1 is MDHEN and CDR2 is SYDVKM. The CDR3 loop reads CASRGQSPSNEQYF. In nucleotides, the CDR3 is TGTGCCAGCCGGGGACAGAGCCCTTCCAACGAGCAGTACTTC.

The CDR3 reads CASSRSVGTEAFF. In DNA, the CDR3 is TGTGCCAGCAGCCGGTCTGTCGGGACTGAAGCTTTCTTT. The V gene is TRBV11-1, the J gene TRBJ1-1; D uncertain. The CDR3 length is 13 residues. The germline CDR1 and CDR2 sequences are SGHAT and FQDESV (reference sequence). The V end was cut by 5 bases, the J end by 5 bases, with 12 bases between.

This chain links TRBV5-1 with TRBJ2-7, with 9 positions matching TRBD1. Per germline, CDR1 SGHRS and CDR2 YFSETQ. The CDR3 length is 15 residues. The junction had 4 bases not matched to a gene; V was cut back by 0 bases and J by 3 bases. CDR3 DNA: TGCGCCAGCAGCTTGGACAGGGGGCAAAGCTACGAGCAGTACTTC. It codes for CASSLDRGQSYEQYF.

The chain is built from TRBV6-4 and TRBJ2-2; TRBD1 is a possible D gene (6 bases). Germline CDR1 MRHNA, CDR2 SNTAGT. This CDR3 has 15 residues. Between the trimmed V and J ends, which lost 6 bases and 0 bases, there was a span of 11 bases. The CDR3 DNA follows: TGTGCCAGCAGCTCAGGGGAAGCGAACACCGGGGAGCTGTTTTTT. Translating it yields CASSSGEANTGELFF.

V and J are TRBV6-5 and TRBJ1-4; D ambiguous. V lost 6 bases to trimming and J lost 6 bases, with 14 bases between them. The germline CDR1 and CDR2 sequences are MNHEY and SVGAGI. This CDR3 has 14 amino acids. In DNA, the CDR3 is TGTGCCAGCAGCTCCCACTATTCGGATGAAAAACTGTTTTTT. It yields the protein CASSSHYSDEKLFF.

The chain couples TRBV27 to TRBJ2-1, with 7 bases identical to TRBD1. The J segment lost 2 bases and the V segment lost 2 bases, leaving 6 bases of the junction unmatched. The CDR3 spans 16 residues. Looked up from germline, CDR1 is MNHEY and CDR2 is SMNVEV (reference sequence). Written as DNA, the CDR3 is TGTGCCAGCAGTTTAACAACAGGGGTGCCCTACAATGAGCAGTTCTTC. This codes for CASSLTTGVPYNEQFF.

This clone was recorded once. The chain is built from TRBV28 and TRBJ1-2; the D gene is possibly TRBD1 (5 bases). Germline-derived CDR1 and CDR2 are MDHEN and SYDVKM. CDR3 length equals 15 residues. Trimming removed 6 bases from V and 4 bases from J, with 18 bases in between. The CDR3 loop reads CASSTGGANVYGYTF. CDR3 coding DNA: TGTGCCAGCAGCACCGGAGGGGCCAATGTCTATGGCTACACCTTC.

The rearrangement joins TRBV28 to TRBJ1-4; maybe TRBD1 (6 bases). CDR1 is MDHEN and CDR2 is SYDVKM in the germline V gene. With 8 bases removed from V and 8 bases from J, the gap between germline ends came to 15 bases. The CDR3 has 13 residues. CDR3 nucleotide sequence: TGTGCCAGCGTCGGGGGGCTCGGGGAAAAACTGTTTTTT. This encodes CASVGGLGEKLFF.

This chain joins TRBV6-6 and TRBJ1-2; 7 nucleotides align to TRBD1. Germline CDR1 reads MNHNY; CDR2 reads SVGAGI (reference sequence). The V and J ends lost 6 bases and 6 bases, in that order; junction bases with no gene match: 7. The CDR3 covers 13 residues. The CDR3 nucleotides are TGTGCCAGCAGACTACAGGGGAGTGATGGCTACACCTTC. It specifies CASRLQGSDGYTF.

The chain joins TRBV29-1 to TRBJ1-4, with 9 bases fitting TRBD1. Germline V gives CDR1 SQVTM, CDR2 ANQGSEA. CDR3 length: 13 residues. V gave up 2 bases and J gave up 11 bases; unmatched junction bases: 6. The CDR3 spells CSVEKQGAGKLFF. The CDR3, as DNA: TGCAGCGTTGAAAAACAGGGGGCGGGTAAACTGTTTTTT.

The V call is TRBV3-1 (or the pseudogene TRBV3-2), the J call TRBJ2-7; possibly TRBD2 for D (6 bases). The CDR3 extends over 17 amino acids. V lost 0 bases, J lost 2 bases, and 17 bases lay in between. Germline values: CDR1 LGHDT, CDR2 YNNKEL (reference sequence). The CDR3 spells CASSQDWYTRGTYEQYF. The CDR3 DNA reads TGTGCCAGCAGCCAAGATTGGTACACGCGGGGAACCTACGAGCAGTACTTC.

The rearrangement links TRBV3-1 (or the pseudogene TRBV3-2) to TRBJ1-6; the D gene is possibly TRBD1 (6 bases). This CDR3 has 19 amino acids. Germline V CDR1 and CDR2: LGHDT, YNNKEL (reference sequence). The V end lost 4 bases, the J end lost 4 bases, and 23 bases lay between the germline ends. CDR3 residues: CASSPRLNLQGLYNSPLHF. The CDR3 bases are TGTGCCAGCAGCCCGAGACTCAACCTACAGGGATTATATAATTCACCCCTCCACTTT.

J is TRBJ2-3 and V is TRBV6-1; possible D gene TRBD2, 5 bases. The CDR3 is 16 residues long. Per germline, CDR1 MNHNS and CDR2 SASEGT. Trimming shortened V by 2 bases and J by 2 bases, and 14 bases separated the two germline ends. Here the CDR3 reads CASSEHHAGNTDTQYF. CDR3 in DNA: TGTGCCAGCAGTGAACACCATGCGGGCAACACAGATACGCAGTATTTT.

The chain is built from TRBV5-1 and TRBJ1-2; 7 bases are shared with TRBD1. V lost 1 base and J lost 3; bases outside the gene matches: 18. CDR3 length equals 19 residues. Germline CDR1 and CDR2: SGHRS and YFSETQ. This CDR3 is CASSLRPPGQALRDYGYTF. The CDR3 DNA sequence: TGCGCCAGCAGCTTGCGGCCTCCAGGACAGGCCCTAAGGGACTATGGCTACACCTTC.

In its sample, this clone was seen once. The J gene is TRBJ1-1, the V gene TRBV12-3 or TRBV12-4; the D gene is possibly TRBD1 (6 bases). Trimming cost V 5 bases and J 6 bases, with 13 bases left between them. This CDR3 has 13 residues. CDR3 DNA sequence: TGTGCCAGCAGTACCCTCCCAGGGGCTGAAGCTTTCTTT. The encoded protein is CASSTLPGAEAFF.

V and J are TRBV27 and TRBJ1-2; TRBD1 is a possible D gene (5 bases). This CDR3 is built from 13 residues. Trimming removed 9 bases from V and 2 bases from J, with 13 bases in between. The germline CDR1 and CDR2 sequences are MNHEY and SMNVEV (reference sequence). The CDR3 is CASSPGRNYGYTF. In nucleotides, the CDR3 is TGTGCCAGTAGTCCAGGGAGGAACTATGGCTACACCTTC.

This clone was counted a single time. The genes are TRBV11-2 and TRBJ1-6; TRBD1 might be the D (5 bases). The CDR3 is 14 residues long. CDR1 and CDR2 from the germline V gene are SGHAT and FQNNGV. Trimming left V 0 bases short and J 10 bases short, with 10 bases between. The CDR3 coding sequence is TGTGCCAGCAGCTTAGATCGGGGGGAGTCACCCCTCCACTTT. It is translated as CASSLDRGESPLHF.